Included here is one T cell receptor (beta chain) sequence, with context. Its antigen is currently not known. No qualities accompany the bases; no much larger clone lies one base away. The donors were healthy, HIV-negative adults with no recently reported acute infections or vaccinations. Only Caucasian adults living in Nashville, Tennessee, USA were represented among the donors. CD4+ T cells were enriched by magnetic negative selection, after which naive cells were positively selected on CD45RA and the negative fraction was taken as the memory subset. After blood collection by leukapheresis, PBMCs were isolated using Ficoll-Histopaque density gradient centrifugation and then cryopreserved in the vapor phase of liquid nitrogen. Analytical flow cytometry was used to check the purity and quantity of every magnetically sorted T cell population. Genomic DNA was isolated from every sorted fraction and measured by UV absorbance on a Nanodrop 2000c.

The CDR3 numbers 13 residues from cysteine through phenylalanine. The kept DNA is CDR3 alone, 39 bases in frame from the first base. Trimming removed 8 bases from V and 2 bases from J; the gene matches leave 4 bases unexplained. Based on the germline V gene, the CDR1 and CDR2 sequences are MNHNS and SASEGT. These data are taken from a study of shared clonotypes between healthy human individuals (dated by TCRdb to the early 2020s). A note on the overall study: Two women and three men aged 18 to 49 years were included in the cohort. For each donor, CD4 naive and CD4 memory were each run on three plates, CD8 naive on two plates, and CD8 memory on one plate. Blood TCR repertoires of several healthy adults were deeply sequenced to estimate repertoire size and the extent of clonotype sharing between individuals. Different laboratories and diverse techniques were used to prepare libraries and sequence TCR repertoires, to increase sequencing depth and limit assay-specific biases. Per donor, leukapheresis produced somewhere between about 0.94 and 9.5 billion PBMCs. The paper as a whole reports these results and caveats: Because the study included a small number of donors, the genetic and exposure-history diversity represented was limited. Rarefaction of sorted-subset datasets indicated incomplete sequencing despite the large sequencing depth. Across four donors, approximately 4.9% of naive CD4, approximately 3.6% of naive CD8, under 2.5% of memory CD4, and around 0.4% of memory CD8 clonotypes were shared. Larger estimated clonotype richness was generally found for naive subsets than for memory subsets. Only blood was sampled, and tissue TCR repertoires likely differ from those in blood. Compared with non-shared clonotypes, clonotypes shared by all four sorted-subset donors had higher generation probabilities. Pairwise subsampling led to the expectation that sequencing depth would affect the degree of clonotype sharing among donors.

Using the deep immunoSEQ assay, multiplex PCR amplified TCR CDR3 regions from genomic DNA. Extracted genomic DNA from each cell subset was spread evenly across all wells of several immunoSEQ 96-well plates, with each plate serving as a replicate. For sorted subsets, each replicate PCR was loaded with roughly 200 ng genomic DNA, equivalent to 25,000 to 30,000 T cell genomes. Purified libraries were measured with a Qubit 3.0 fluorometer, size-checked on a Bioanalyzer 2100, and measured again with the KAPA Library Quantification kit. Every immunoSEQ 96-well plate was sequenced on a dedicated single-read 150-cycle Illumina NextSeq 550 flow cell. As for the original processing: Because the immunoSEQ output included only junctional sequences and no quality scores, the filtering could not be the same as the filtering used for full-length reads. To assign V/J genes and CDR3, sequences were annotated against IMGT germline references using PyIR, a Python wrapper for IgBLAST v1.9. Reads were filtered out if the reads had weak V/J assignments (E-value above 1e-6), no CDR3, stop codons, out-of-frame junctions, or ambiguous translated residues. V3J clonotypes were defined as sequences sharing the same inferred V gene, J gene, and CDR3 amino acid sequence. The percentage overlap between two repertoires was calculated by dividing the number of shared unique clonotypes by the size of the smaller repertoire. Richness of each repertoire was evaluated using RTK rarefaction, the Chao1 estimator, and Recon v2.1 estimates of unobserved clonotypes. For all TCRbeta clonotypes obtained by the gDNA method from four donors, generation probabilities were computed with OLGA. TCRdb provides this immuneACCESS table in a form limited to in-frame rearrangements. Some clones are lacking; in checked studies, under half of them reflect an unresolved V gene, and why the rest are absent is not known. V, J and clone size reflect that table, while D and trimming were determined from the DNA. In all, the sample holds around 510,000 clones, and around 95% of those were seen once. Approximately 0.067% of the sample is held by the ten biggest clonotypes.

The V and J segments used are TRBV6-1 and TRBJ2-7; a stretch of 9 junction bases matches TRBD1. Source material: naive CD4+ T cells sorted from blood. The sample's cell subset or site label is to be understood as: CD45RA+ positively selected. This TCR derives from a woman aged 25 to 39 in good health. Read as DNA, the sequence is TGTGCCAGCCATAGGACAGGGGCCTACGAGCAGTACTTC. This encodes CASHRTGAYEQYF.